Listed below are T cell receptor beta chains from one sample, sequenced in a study of T cell repertoires in cytomegalovirus infection. Via MiXCR, TCRdb re-called the reads, giving one row per CDR3 protein. The table lists about 740,000 distinct CDR3 sequences, 35% of them singletons. The sequenced sample consisted of PBMCs. The receptor set was obtained from a human donor in good health (CMV status not recorded). Some clones in this sample may be carry-over from other donors' samples. The CDR3 runs from the conserved cysteine through the conserved F or W. The order of the fields is D gene, J gene, clone size, V gene, CDR3 DNA, CDR3 protein. The D gene is left open where the match is weak. Clone size, where shown, is once, few, many, or a class for clones that have expanded.

>TRBD2|TRBJ2-3|-|TRBV7-2
TGTGCCAGCAGCTTAGGAGGCGGGAGGGAAACAGATACGCAGTATTTT
CASSLGGGRETDTQYF
>-|TRBJ1-5|-|TRBV2
TGTGCCAGCAGGGGGGGAGGGGGACGTAATCAGCCCCAGCATTTT
CASRGGGGRNQPQHF
>TRBD1|TRBJ1-4|-|TRBV20-1
TGCAGTGCTAGGAGAGGGACAGCGAATGAAAAACTGTTTTTT
CSARRGTANEKLFF
>TRBD1|TRBJ1-3|few|TRBV9
TGTGCCAGCAGCCCATGGACAGGGGTGAACACCATATATTTT
CASSPWTGVNTIYF
>TRBD2|TRBJ2-3|-|TRBV6-1
TGTGCCAGCGGTAGCGGGGGGGCCGTGGATACGCAGTATTTT
CASGSGGAVDTQYF
>-|TRBJ1-2|many|TRBV7-2
TGTGCCAGCAGCCACCTGAACTATGGCTACACCTTC
CASSHLNYGYTF
>-|TRBJ2-5|-|TRBV20-1
TGCAGTGCTAAACAGGGCCAAGAGACCCAGTACTTC
CSAKQGQETQYF
>TRBD1|TRBJ2-1|few|TRBV19
TGTGCCAGTAGTAAGGGGACAGGGGGTGTGAATGAGCAGTTCTTC
CASSKGTGGVNEQFF
>-|TRBJ1-2|many|TRBV6-1
TGTGCCAGCAGTCCCGCGCTTGAGGTCCACGGCTACACCTTC
CASSPALEVHGYTF
>-|TRBJ2-5|-|TRBV5-4
TGTGCCAGCAGCTCCATTGATTACCAAGAGACCCAGTACTTC
CASSSIDYQETQYF
>-|TRBJ2-7|-|TRBV20-1
TGCAGTGCTAGAGAACGGAACTCCTACGAGCAGTACTTC
CSARERNSYEQYF
>-|TRBJ1-4|-|TRBV3-1
TGTGCCAGCAGCCAAGGGACAGTGGGCGAAAAACTGTTTTTT
CASSQGTVGEKLFF
>TRBD1|TRBJ2-7|few|TRBV27
TGTGCCAGCAGCCCTCCCGACAGGGACTACGAGCAGTACTTC
CASSPPDRDYEQYF
>-|TRBJ1-4|-|TRBV29-1
TGCAGCTCCACGGTAGGGATAGGGGAAAAACTGTTTTTT
CSSTVGIGEKLFF
>-|TRBJ2-1|-|TRBV7-6
TGTGCCAGCAGCTTATCTCCCGTTTACAATGAGCAGTTCTTC
CASSLSPVYNEQFF
>-|TRBJ1-6|many|TRBV7-2
TGTGCCAGCAGAAATAACCCAGGGTCCCCAGGTTCACCCCTCCACTTT
CASRNNPGSPGSPLHF
>-|TRBJ2-7|-|TRBV10-3
TGTGCCATCAGCGCCGGGGTAGGCTACGAGCAGTACTTC
CAISAGVGYEQYF
>-|TRBJ1-1|-|TRBV28
TGTGCCCGCCCAGGGAAGGGGAACACTGAAGCTTTCTTT
CARPGKGNTEAFF
>-|TRBJ1-5|-|TRBV7-8
TGTGCCAGCAGCTTAGATCGGACAGAATATAGCAATCAGCCCCAGCATTTT
CASSLDRTEYSNQPQHF
>TRBD1|TRBJ1-5|-|TRBV19
TGTGCCAGTAGTATGGGAAGGACAGGATCCAATCAGCCCCAGCATTTT
CASSMGRTGSNQPQHF
>-|TRBJ1-2|-|TRBV6-5
TGTGCCAGCAGTTACGGCAGCCGTATCGATGGCTACACCTTC
CASSYGSRIDGYTF
>-|TRBJ1-2|-|TRBV19
TGTGCCAGTACCGGAGCCGTGGGGAGTTTCAACTATGGCTACACCTTC
CASTGAVGSFNYGYTF
>-|TRBJ2-7|few|TRBV7-8
TGTGCCAGCAGCTTAGGAGCCAGGGACAACGAGCAGTACTTC
CASSLGARDNEQYF
>-|TRBJ1-6|-|TRBV6-6
TGTGCCAGCCGAACGGGGGTTGCGGGGTCACCCCTCCACTTT
CASRTGVAGSPLHF
>TRBD2|TRBJ2-1|-|TRBV7-2
TGTGCCAGCAGCTTTAGGACTAGTCAGCAGTTCTTC
CASSFRTSQQFF
>-|TRBJ1-1|-|TRBV7-2
TGTGCCAGCAGCTTCGACGGGACCCAAGGAGCTTTCTTT
CASSFDGTQGAFF
>-|TRBJ1-3|-|TRBV5-1
TGCGCCAGCAGAGGTACAAACTCTGGAAACACCATATATTTT
CASRGTNSGNTIYF
>-|TRBJ2-1|-|TRBV20-1
TGCAGTGCTAGAGGGGGTGGGTCCTACAATGAGCAGTTCTTC
CSARGGGSYNEQFF
>TRBD1|TRBJ2-7|few|TRBV6-5
TGTGCCAGCAGTATACAGGGGCTATCCTACGAGCAGTACTTC
CASSIQGLSYEQYF
>TRBD1|TRBJ1-4|few|TRBV4-2
TGTGCCAGCAGCCAACAGGGGGCGGTGGGGGAAAAACTGTTTTTT
CASSQQGAVGEKLFF
>TRBD1|TRBJ2-1|few|TRBV6-5
TGTGCCAGCAGTTATGGCACAGGGGCGGATGAGCAGTTCTTC
CASSYGTGADEQFF
>TRBD1|TRBJ1-1|few|TRBV12-3/TRBV12-4
TGTGCCAGCAGGGTACAGGGGACCACTGAAGCTTTCTTT
CASRVQGTTEAFF
>TRBD1|TRBJ1-6|few|TRBV14
TGTGCCAGCAGCCATCCGGGACAGGGGCGCAATTCACCCCTCCACTTT
CASSHPGQGRNSPLHF
>-|TRBJ2-3|-|TRBV5-1
TGCGCCAGCAGCTTGCCGGGAGCTAGGACAGATACGCAGTATTTT
CASSLPGARTDTQYF
>-|TRBJ1-5|-|TRBV27
TGTGCCAGCAGTTTATCGGCCCGAATCGATCAGCCCCAGCATTTT
CASSLSARIDQPQHF
>-|TRBJ1-1|few|TRBV19
TGTGCCAGTAGTATAGGCCTGTATCCTGAAGCTTTCTTT
CASSIGLYPEAFF
>TRBD1|TRBJ2-1|many|TRBV25-1
TGTGCCAGCAGTGGGGGACAGGGAGCCTACAATGAGCAGTTCTTC
CASSGGQGAYNEQFF
>-|TRBJ1-6|few|TRBV11-2
TGTGCCAGCAGCTTAGAGCCGGGACCGACATCACCCCTCCACTTT
CASSLEPGPTSPLHF
>-|TRBJ2-7|-|TRBV11-1
TGTGCCAGCAGCTTATTAGGGACCTCCTACGTGCAGTACTTC
CASSLLGTSYVQYF
>TRBD2|TRBJ2-1|few|TRBV24-1
TGTGCCACCAGTGCACCGGGACTAGCGGGAGGGAGCTCCTACAATGAGCAGTTCTTC
CATSAPGLAGGSSYNEQFF
>-|TRBJ1-3|many|TRBV7-2
TGTGCCAGCAGCTTACTAATAAGGCTCTCTGGAAACACCATATATTTT
CASSLLIRLSGNTIYF
>-|TRBJ2-5|-|TRBV20-1
TGCAGTGCTAGCGATCGGGACTCACGTTGGGAGACCCAGTACTTC
CSASDRDSRWETQYF
>TRBD1|TRBJ2-1|-|TRBV12-3/TRBV12-4
TGTGCCAGCACGACAGGGGACTCCTACCATGAGCAGTTCTTC
CASTTGDSYHEQFF
>-|TRBJ1-1|-|TRBV11-3
TGTGCCAGCAGCCAGAGAGGAGGCCGGACTGAAGCTTTCTTT
CASSQRGGRTEAFF
>TRBD2|TRBJ2-3|few|TRBV7-2
TGTGCCAGCAGCTCCCGACTAGCGGGAGTTTCGGCTCTCGGAGATACGCAGTATTTT
CASSSRLAGVSALGDTQYF
>TRBD2|TRBJ2-2|-|TRBV6-8
TGTGCCAGCATTGGGACTAGTCGGGTCGGGGAGCTGTTTTTT
CASIGTSRVGELFF
>-|TRBJ2-1|-|TRBV19
TGTGCCAGTAAGGGTCGGGCAATAACCTACAATGAGCAGTTCTTC
CASKGRAITYNEQFF
>-|TRBJ1-2|few|TRBV5-1
TGCGCCAGCAGCTTGGTCGGGATGGGAGAGGGCTATGGCTACACCTTC
CASSLVGMGEGYGYTF
>-|TRBJ2-3|few|TRBV28
TGTGCCAGCAGTTTAGGCCGGGTGCATACGCAGTATTTT
CASSLGRVHTQYF
>-|TRBJ2-7|-|TRBV6-5
TGTGCCAGCAGACTAGGGGGGGGCGCGGGTTACGAGCAGTACTTC
CASRLGGGAGYEQYF
>TRBD1|TRBJ1-5|few|TRBV24-1
TGTGCCACCTCTCCAGGGGGTGGCAATCAGCCCCAGCATTTT
CATSPGGGNQPQHF
>-|TRBJ2-1|-|TRBV7-8
TGTGCCAGCACTCTAGGTGGCAGGGTAGGTGAGCAGTTCTTC
CASTLGGRVGEQFF
>TRBD2|TRBJ2-1|-|TRBV7-4
TGTGCCAGCAGCGATACTAGCGGGGCGGCCTACAATGAGCAGTTCTTC
CASSDTSGAAYNEQFF
>TRBD1|TRBJ1-5|-|TRBV2
TGTGCCAGCAGTGACAGGGGGACGGACCAGCCCCAGCATTTT
CASSDRGTDQPQHF